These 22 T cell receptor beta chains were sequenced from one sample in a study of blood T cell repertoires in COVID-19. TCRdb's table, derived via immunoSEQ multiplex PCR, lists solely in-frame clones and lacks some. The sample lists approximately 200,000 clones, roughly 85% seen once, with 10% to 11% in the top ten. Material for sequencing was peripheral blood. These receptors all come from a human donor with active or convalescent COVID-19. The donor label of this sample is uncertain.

Here the CDR3 reads CASGLAIGSYEQYF. DNA for the CDR3: TGCGCCAGCGGTCTAGCAATCGGCTCCTACGAGCAGTACTTC. The chain employs TRBV5-1 and TRBJ2-7; TRBD2 is a possible D gene (5 bases). This CDR3 has 14 residues. Germline V gene data show CDR1 as SGHRS and CDR2 as YFSETQ. Between the trimmed V and J ends, which lost 7 bases and 0 bases, there was a span of 14 bases.

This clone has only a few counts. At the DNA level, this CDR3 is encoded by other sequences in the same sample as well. CDR3 protein: CASSPQGNYGYTF. Written as DNA, the CDR3 is TGTGCCAGCTCGCCCCAGGGAAACTATGGCTACACCTTC. The rearrangement links TRBV18 to TRBJ1-2, with D maybe TRBD1 (5 bases). CDR3 size: 13 residues. Trimming took 6 bases from V and 2 from J, leaving 10 bases between them. Germline CDR1 and CDR2: KGHSH and LQKENI.

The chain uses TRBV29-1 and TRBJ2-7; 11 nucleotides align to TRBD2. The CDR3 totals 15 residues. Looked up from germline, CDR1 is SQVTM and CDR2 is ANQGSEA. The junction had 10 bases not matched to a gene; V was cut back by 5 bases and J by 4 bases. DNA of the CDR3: TGCAGCGTTATCCAACTAGCGGGAGTAAAATACGAGCAGTACTTC. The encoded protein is CSVIQLAGVKYEQYF.

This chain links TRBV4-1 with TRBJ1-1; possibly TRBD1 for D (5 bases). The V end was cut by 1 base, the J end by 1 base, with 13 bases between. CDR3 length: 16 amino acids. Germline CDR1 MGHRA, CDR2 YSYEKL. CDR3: CASSQVEGARNTEAFF. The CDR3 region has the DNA TGCGCCAGCAGCCAAGTTGAAGGGGCGCGGAACACTGAAGCTTTCTTT.

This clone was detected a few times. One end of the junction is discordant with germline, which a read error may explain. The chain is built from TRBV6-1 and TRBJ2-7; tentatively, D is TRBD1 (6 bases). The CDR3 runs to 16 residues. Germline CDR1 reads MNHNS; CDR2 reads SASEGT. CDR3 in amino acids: CASREAGTPNPYEQYF. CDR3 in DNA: TGTGCCAGCAGAGAAGCCGGGACACCGAACCCCTACGAGCAGTACTTC.

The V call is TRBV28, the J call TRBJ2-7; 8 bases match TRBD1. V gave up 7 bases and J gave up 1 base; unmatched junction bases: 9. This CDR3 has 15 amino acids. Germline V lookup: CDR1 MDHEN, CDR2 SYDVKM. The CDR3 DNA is TGTGCCAGCAAAGGGGCAGGGGGCGAGTCCTACGAGCAGTACTTC. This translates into CASKGAGGESYEQYF. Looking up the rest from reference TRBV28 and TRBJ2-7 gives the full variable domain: DVKVTQSSRYLVKRTGEKVFLECVQDMDHENMFWYRQDPGLGLRLIYFSYDVKMKEKGDIPEGYSVSREKKERFSLILESASTNQTSMYLCASKGAGGESYEQYFGPGTRLTVT.

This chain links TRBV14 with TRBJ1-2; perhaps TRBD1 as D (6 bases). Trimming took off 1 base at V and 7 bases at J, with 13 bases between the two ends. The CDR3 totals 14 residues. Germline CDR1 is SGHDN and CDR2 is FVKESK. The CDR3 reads CASSQAQGRPGYTF. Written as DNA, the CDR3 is TGTGCCAGCAGCCAAGCGCAGGGGCGCCCTGGCTACACCTTC.

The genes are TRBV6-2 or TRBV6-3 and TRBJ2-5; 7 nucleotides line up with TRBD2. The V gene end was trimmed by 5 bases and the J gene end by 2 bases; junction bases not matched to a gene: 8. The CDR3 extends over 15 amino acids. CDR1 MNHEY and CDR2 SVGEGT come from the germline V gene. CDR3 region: CASSPGTTAQETQYF. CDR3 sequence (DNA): TGTGCCAGCAGTCCCGGGACTACGGCACAAGAGACCCAGTACTTC.

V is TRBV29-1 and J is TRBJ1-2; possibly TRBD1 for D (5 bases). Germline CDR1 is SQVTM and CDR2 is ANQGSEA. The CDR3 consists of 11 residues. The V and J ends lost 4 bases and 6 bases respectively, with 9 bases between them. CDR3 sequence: CSVGREDGYTF. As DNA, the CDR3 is TGCAGCGTTGGCAGGGAAGATGGCTACACCTTC.

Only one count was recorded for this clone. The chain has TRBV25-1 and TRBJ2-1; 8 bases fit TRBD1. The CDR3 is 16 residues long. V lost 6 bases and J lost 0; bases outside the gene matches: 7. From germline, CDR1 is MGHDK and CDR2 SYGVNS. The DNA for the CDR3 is TGTGCCAGCAGAGGAACGACAGGGGTCTCCTACAATGAGCAGTTCTTC. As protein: CASRGTTGVSYNEQFF.

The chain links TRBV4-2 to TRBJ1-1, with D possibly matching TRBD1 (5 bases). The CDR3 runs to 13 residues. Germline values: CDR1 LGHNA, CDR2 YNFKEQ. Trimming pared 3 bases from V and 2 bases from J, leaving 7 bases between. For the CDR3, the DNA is TGTGCCAGCAGCCAGGACACAAACACTGAAGCTTTCTTT. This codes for CASSQDTNTEAFF.

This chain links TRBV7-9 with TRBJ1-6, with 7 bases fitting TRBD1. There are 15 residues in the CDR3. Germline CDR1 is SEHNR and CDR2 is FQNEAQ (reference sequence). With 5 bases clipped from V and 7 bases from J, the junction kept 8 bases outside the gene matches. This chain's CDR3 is CASSPTGSWNSPLHF. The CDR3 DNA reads TGTGCCAGCAGCCCGACAGGGAGCTGGAATTCACCCCTCCACTTT.

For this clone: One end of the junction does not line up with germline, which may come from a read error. The CDR3 here is CASSVDGRENLF. As DNA, the CDR3 is TGTGCCAGCAGCGTAGACGGGCGGGAGAACCTCTTC. V gene TRBV9 combines with J gene TRBJ2-1, with 7 bases that match TRBD2. Germline V gives CDR1 SGDLS, CDR2 YYNGEE. The CDR3 spans 12 residues.

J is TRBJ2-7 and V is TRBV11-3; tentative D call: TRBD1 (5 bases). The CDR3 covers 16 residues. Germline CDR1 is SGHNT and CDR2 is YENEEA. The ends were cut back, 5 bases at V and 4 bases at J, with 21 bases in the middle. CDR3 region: CASSHTGEPYPYEQYF. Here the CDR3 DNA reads TGTGCCAGCAGCCATACAGGAGAACCTTACCCTTACGAGCAGTACTTC.

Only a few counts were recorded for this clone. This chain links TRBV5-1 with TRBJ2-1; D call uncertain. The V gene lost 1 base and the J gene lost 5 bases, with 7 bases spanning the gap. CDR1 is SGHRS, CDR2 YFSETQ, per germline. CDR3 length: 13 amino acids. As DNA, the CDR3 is TGCGCCAGCAGCTTGAGACGGGACAATGAGCAGTTCTTC. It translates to CASSLRRDNEQFF.

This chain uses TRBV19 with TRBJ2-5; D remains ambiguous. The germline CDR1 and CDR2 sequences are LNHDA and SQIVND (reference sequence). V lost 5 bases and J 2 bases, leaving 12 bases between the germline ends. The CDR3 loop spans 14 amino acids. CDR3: CASSPRAFQETQYF. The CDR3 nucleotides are TGTGCCAGTAGTCCCCGCGCCTTTCAAGAGACCCAGTACTTC.

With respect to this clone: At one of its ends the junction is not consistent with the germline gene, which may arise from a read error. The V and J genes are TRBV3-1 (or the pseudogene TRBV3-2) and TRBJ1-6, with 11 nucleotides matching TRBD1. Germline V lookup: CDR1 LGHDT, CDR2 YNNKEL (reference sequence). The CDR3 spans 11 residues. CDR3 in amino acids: CASSQGQGVYF. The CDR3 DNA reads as TGTGCCAGCAGCCAGGGACAGGGGGTCTACTTT.

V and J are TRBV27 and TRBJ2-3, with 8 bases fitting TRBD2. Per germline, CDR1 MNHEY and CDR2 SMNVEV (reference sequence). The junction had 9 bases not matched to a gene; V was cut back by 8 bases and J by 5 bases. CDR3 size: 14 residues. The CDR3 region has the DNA TGTGCCAGCCATGCGCAGCGGGGGAGAGATACGCAGTATTTT. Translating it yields CASHAQRGRDTQYF.

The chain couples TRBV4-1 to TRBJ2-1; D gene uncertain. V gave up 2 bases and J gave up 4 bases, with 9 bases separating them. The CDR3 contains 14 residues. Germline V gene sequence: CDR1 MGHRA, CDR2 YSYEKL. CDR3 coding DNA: TGCGCCAGCAGCCAAATAGCCGAATACAATGAGCAGTTCTTC. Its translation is CASSQIAEYNEQFF.

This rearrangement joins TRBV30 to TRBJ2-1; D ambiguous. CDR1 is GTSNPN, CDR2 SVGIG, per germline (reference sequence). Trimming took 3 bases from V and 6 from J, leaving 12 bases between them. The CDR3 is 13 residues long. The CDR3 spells CAWRRLEVNEQFF. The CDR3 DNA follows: TGTGCCTGGAGACGTCTAGAAGTCAATGAGCAGTTCTTC.

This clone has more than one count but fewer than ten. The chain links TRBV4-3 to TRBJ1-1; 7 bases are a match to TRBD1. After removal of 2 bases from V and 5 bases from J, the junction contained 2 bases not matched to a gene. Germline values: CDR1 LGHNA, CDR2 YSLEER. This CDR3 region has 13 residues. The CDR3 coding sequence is TGCGCCAGCAGCCAATCAGGGGGGACTGAAGCTTTCTTT. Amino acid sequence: CASSQSGGTEAFF.

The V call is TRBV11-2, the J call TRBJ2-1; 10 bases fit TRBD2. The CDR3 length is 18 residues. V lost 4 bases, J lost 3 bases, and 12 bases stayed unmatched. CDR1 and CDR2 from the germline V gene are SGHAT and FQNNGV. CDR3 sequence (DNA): TGTGCCAGCAGCTCCCCAGTCAGCGGGGGGGCCTTCTACAATGAGCAGTTCTTC. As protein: CASSSPVSGGAFYNEQFF.